This T cell receptor beta chain derives from a study of shared clonotypes between healthy human individuals. Notes on the study in general: Non-shared clonotypes had lower generation probabilities than those shared by all four donors. Sharing of clonotypes among donors was expected to vary with sequencing depth.

Some clones are missing from TCRdb's copy, which holds only in-frame ones; the method was immunoSEQ multiplex PCR. The sample holds some 790,000 clones, roughly two thirds seen once. Germline V lookup: CDR1 PRHDT, CDR2 FYEKMQ (reference sequence). The CDR3 has 13 amino acids. J lost 6 bases, V lost 5 bases, and 6 bases had no gene match. About this clone: Its antigen is not identified.

The origin of this receptor is a woman aged 25 to 39 in good health. The sample was memory CD4+ T cells sorted from blood. Noted subset: CD45RA-negative fraction. The chain carries TRBV13 and TRBJ2-7; 8 bases align to TRBD2. The CDR3 region has the DNA TGTGCCAGCAGCCCGAGACTAGCGTTCGAGCAGTACTTC. Translating gives CASSPRLAFEQYF.